The clone carrying this T cell receptor (beta chain) was seen ten or more times. The data were obtained in a study of T-cell reconstitution after alpha-beta-depleted transplantation in children. V was pared by 6 bases and J by 2 bases, with 19 bases between. Germline CDR1 is DFQATT and CDR2 is SNEGSKA (reference sequence). This CDR3 has 15 residues. Preparation of the TCRbeta library used unique molecular identifiers. TCRdb re-called the PCR reads through MiXCR, storing one row per CDR3 protein. The top ten clones hold around a quarter of a sample with roughly 3,400 distinct CDR3 sequences, 22% of them seen once.

The source is a male patient between 2 and 15 years old who had a stem cell transplant for acute lymphoblastic leukemia, so the T cells may come from the graft donor. The J gene is TRBJ1-1, the V gene TRBV20-1, with D maybe TRBD1 (5 bases). The specimen comprised PBMCs, mostly from graft donor cells, sampled 60 days after TCRalphabeta/CD19-depleted stem cell transplant. The CDR3 sequence: CSALTDRGDNTEAFF. Written as DNA, the CDR3 is TGCAGTGCCCTGACTGATAGGGGAGATAACACTGAAGCTTTCTTT.